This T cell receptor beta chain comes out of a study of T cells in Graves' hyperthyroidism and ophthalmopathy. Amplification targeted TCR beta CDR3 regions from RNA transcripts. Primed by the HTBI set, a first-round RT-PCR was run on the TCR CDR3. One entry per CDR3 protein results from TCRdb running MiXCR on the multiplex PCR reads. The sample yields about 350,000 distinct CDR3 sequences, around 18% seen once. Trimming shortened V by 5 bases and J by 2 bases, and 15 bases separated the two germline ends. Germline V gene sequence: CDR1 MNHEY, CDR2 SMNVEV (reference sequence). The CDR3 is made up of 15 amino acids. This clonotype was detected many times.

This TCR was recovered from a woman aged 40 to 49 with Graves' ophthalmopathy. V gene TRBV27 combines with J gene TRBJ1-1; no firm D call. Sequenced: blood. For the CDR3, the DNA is TGTGCCAGCAGTCCCTTCGCAGTTCCAAACACTGAAGCTTTCTTT. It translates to CASSPFAVPNTEAFF.